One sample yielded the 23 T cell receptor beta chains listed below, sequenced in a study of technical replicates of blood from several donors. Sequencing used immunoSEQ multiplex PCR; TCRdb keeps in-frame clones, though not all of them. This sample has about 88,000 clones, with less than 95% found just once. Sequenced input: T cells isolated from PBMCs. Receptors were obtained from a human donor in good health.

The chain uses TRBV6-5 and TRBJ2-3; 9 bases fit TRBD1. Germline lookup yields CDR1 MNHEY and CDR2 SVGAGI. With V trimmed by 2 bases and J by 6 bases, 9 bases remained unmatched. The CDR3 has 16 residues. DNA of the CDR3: TGTGCCAGCAGTTACCTCCGACAGGGGGGCCTTGATACGCAGTATTTT. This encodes CASSYLRQGGLDTQYF.

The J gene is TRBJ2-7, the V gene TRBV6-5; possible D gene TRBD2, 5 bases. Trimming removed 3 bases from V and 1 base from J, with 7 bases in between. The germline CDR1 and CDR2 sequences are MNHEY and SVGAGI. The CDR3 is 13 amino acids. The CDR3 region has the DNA TGTGCCAGCAGTTATAGGGAGTCCTACGAGCAGTACTTC. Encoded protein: CASSYRESYEQYF.

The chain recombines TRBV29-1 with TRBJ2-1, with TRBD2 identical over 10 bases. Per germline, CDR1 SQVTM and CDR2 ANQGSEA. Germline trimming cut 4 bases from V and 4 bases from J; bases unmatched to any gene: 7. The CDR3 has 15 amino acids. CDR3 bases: TGCAGCGTTGGTGGTAGCGGGAGGTTATACAATGAGCAGTTCTTC. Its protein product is CSVGGSGRLYNEQFF.

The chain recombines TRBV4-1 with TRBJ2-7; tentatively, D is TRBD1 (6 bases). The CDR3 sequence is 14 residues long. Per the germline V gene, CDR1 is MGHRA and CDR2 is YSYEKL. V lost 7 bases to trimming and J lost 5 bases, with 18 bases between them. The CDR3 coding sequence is TGCGCCAGCAACCCAACAGGGATCCACCACGAGCAGTACTTC. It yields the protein CASNPTGIHHEQYF.

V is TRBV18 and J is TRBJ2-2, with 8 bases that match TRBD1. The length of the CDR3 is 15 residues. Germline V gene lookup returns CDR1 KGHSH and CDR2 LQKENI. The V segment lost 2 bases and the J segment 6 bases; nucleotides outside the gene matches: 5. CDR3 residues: CASSPLTGEAGELFF. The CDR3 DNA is TGTGCCAGCTCACCATTGACAGGGGAAGCCGGGGAGCTGTTTTTT.

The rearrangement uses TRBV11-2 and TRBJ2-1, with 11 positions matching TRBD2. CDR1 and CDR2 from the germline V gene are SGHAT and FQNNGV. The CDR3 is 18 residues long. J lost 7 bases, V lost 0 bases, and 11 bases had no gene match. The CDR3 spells CASSLDGWGTSGLNEQFF. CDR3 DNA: TGTGCCAGCAGCTTAGATGGGTGGGGGACTAGCGGCCTGAATGAGCAGTTCTTC.

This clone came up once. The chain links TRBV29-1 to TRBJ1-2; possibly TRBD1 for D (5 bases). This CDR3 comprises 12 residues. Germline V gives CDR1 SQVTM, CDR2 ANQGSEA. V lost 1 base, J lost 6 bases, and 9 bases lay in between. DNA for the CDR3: TGCAGCGTTGAAGGGGGCGGCCATGGCTACACCTTC. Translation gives CSVEGGGHGYTF.

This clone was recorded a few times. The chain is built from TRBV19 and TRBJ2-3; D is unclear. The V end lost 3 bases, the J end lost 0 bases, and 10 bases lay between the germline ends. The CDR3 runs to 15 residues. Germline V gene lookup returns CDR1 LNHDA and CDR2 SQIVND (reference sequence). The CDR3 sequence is CASSINLVSTDTQYF. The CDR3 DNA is TGTGCCAGTAGTATTAATCTTGTTAGCACAGATACGCAGTATTTT.

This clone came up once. Here the CDR3 DNA reads TGTGCCAGCAGCTTAAGGGGGGGGGACTTTGGGGATGTTCGGGATACGCAGTATTTT. Encoded protein: CASSLRGGDFGDVRDTQYF. The chain uses TRBV11-2 and TRBJ2-3; possible D gene TRBD2, 7 bases. The V gene lost 2 bases and the J gene lost 6 bases, with 27 bases spanning the gap. Germline V gene sequence: CDR1 SGHAT, CDR2 FQNNGV. This CDR3 has 19 amino acids.

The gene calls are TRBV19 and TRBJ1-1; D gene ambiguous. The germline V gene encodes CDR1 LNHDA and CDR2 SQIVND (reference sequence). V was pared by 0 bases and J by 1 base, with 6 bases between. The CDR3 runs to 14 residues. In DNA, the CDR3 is TGTGCCAGTAGTATAGACAGATGGAACACTGAAGCTTTCTTT. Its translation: CASSIDRWNTEAFF.

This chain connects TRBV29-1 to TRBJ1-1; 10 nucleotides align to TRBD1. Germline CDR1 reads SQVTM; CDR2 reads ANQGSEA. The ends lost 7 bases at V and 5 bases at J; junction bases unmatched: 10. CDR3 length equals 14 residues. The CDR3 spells CSAGTGAHRTEAFF. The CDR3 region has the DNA TGCAGCGCTGGGACAGGGGCACACAGGACTGAAGCTTTCTTT.

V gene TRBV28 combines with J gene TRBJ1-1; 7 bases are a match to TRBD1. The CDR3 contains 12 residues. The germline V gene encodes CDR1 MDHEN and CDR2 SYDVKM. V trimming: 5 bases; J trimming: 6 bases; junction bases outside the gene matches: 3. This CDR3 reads CASSTGVPEAFF. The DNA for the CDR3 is TGTGCCAGCAGTACAGGGGTCCCTGAAGCTTTCTTT.

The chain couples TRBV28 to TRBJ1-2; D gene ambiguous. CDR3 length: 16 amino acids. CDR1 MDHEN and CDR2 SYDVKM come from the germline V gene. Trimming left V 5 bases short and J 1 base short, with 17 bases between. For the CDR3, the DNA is TGTGCCAGCAGTACCCCCACCGTGGGCCTTAACTATGGCTACACCTTC. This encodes CASSTPTVGLNYGYTF.

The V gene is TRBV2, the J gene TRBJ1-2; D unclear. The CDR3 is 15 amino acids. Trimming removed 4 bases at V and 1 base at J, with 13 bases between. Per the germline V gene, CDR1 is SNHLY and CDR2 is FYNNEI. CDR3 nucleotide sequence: TGTGCCAGCAGTGGCCGACTTCTGAATAACTATGGCTACACCTTC. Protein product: CASSGRLLNNYGYTF. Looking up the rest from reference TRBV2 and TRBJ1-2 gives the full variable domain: EPEVTQTPSHQVTQMGQEVILRCVPISNHLYFYWYRQILGQKVEFLVSFYNNEISEKSEIFDDQFSVERPDGSNFTLKIRSTKLEDSAMYFCASSGRLLNNYGYTFGSGTRLTVV.

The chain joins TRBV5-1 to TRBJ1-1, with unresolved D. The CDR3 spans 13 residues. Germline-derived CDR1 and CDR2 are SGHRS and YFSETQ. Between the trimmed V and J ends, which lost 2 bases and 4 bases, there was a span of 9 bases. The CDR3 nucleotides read TGCGCCAGCAGCTTTGCGGGCGGCACTGAAGCTTTCTTT. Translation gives CASSFAGGTEAFF.

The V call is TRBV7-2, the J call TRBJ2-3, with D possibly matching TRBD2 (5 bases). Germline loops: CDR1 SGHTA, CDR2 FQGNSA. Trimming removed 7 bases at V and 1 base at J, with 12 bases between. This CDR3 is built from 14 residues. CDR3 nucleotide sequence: TGTGCCAGCACCCCGGTGAGGGGCACAGATACGCAGTATTTT. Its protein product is CASTPVRGTDTQYF.

The CDR3 region is CASSLATGVANIQYF. CDR3 nucleotides: TGTGCCAGCAGCTTAGCGACAGGGGTTGCAAACATTCAGTACTTC. The chain uses TRBV7-2 and TRBJ2-4; 8 bases line up with TRBD1. The junction had 4 bases not matched to a gene; V was cut back by 0 bases and J by 6 bases. The germline gives CDR1 SGHTA, CDR2 FQGNSA. The CDR3 contains 15 residues.

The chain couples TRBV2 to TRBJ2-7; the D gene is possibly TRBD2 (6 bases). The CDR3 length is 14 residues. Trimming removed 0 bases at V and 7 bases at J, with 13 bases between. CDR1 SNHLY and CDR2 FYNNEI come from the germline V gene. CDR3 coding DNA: TGTGCCAGCAGTGAAGCCGGGGGTGGAGGAGAGCAGTACTTC. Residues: CASSEAGGGGEQYF.

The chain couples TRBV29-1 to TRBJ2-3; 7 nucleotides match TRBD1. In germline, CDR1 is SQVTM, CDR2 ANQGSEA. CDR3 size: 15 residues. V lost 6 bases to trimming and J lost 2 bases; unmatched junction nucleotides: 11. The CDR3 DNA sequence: TGCAGCGTAGGGGGCCAGGTGACCAACACAGATACGCAGTATTTT. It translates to CSVGGQVTNTDTQYF.

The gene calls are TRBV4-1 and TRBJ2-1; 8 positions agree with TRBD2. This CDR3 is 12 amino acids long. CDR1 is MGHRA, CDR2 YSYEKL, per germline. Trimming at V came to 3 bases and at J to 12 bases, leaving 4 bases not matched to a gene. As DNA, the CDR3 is TGCGCCAGCAGCCACCTCCTAGCGGGGCAGTTCTTC. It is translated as CASSHLLAGQFF.

The CDR3 DNA reads TGTGCCAGCAGCTTAGTAGGGTGGACTCTGAACATTCAGTACTTC. This sequence encodes CASSLVGWTLNIQYF. The chain links TRBV7-2 to TRBJ2-4; tentatively, D is TRBD2 (5 bases). This CDR3 spans 15 amino acids. Per the germline V gene, CDR1 is SGHTA and CDR2 is FQGNSA. V dropped 1 base and J dropped 7 bases, with 14 bases sitting between them.

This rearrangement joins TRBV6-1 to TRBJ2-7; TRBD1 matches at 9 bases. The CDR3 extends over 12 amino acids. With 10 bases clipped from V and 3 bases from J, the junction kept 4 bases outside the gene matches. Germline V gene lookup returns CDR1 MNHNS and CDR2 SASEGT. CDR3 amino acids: CAIETGGYEQYF. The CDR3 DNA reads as TGTGCCATCGAGACAGGGGGCTACGAGCAGTACTTC.

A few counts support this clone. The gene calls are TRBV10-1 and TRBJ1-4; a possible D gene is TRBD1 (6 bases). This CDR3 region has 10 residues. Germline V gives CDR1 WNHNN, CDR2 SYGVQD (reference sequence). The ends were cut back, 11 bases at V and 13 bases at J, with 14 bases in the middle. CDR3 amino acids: CAPKTGTLFF. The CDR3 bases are TGCGCCCCCAAAACAGGGACACTGTTTTTT.